This TCR beta chain was documented in a study of cytomegalovirus exposure and HLA in healthy donors. Germline lookup yields CDR1 SGHDT and CDR2 YYEEEE. Trimming took 0 bases from V and 4 from J, leaving 10 bases between them. This CDR3 spans 15 amino acids. The primer mix had 60 Vbeta and 13 Jbeta primers. Measured with immunoSEQ multiplex PCR; TCRdb has only the in-frame clones, and not every one. The specimen's table records 180,000 or so clones. The TCR originated in a boy between 10 and 17 years old in good health and CMV-seronegative. The genes are TRBV5-6 and TRBJ1-4; a weak D match, TRBD1 (5 bases). The sequencing input was PBMCs. CDR3: CASSLAAGLNEKLFF. Here the CDR3 DNA reads TGTGCCAGCAGCTTGGCGGCAGGGCTTAATGAAAAACTGTTTTTT.